Included here is one TCR beta chain sequence, with context. The CDR3 runs 16 residues. The V gene's germline CDR1 is SEHNR and CDR2 FQNEAQ (reference sequence). V trimming: 5 bases; J trimming: 3 bases; junction bases outside the gene matches: 10. Produced via immunoSEQ multiplex PCR; TCRdb's table is partial and in-frame only. Of around 180,000 clones listed, 85% to 90% are singletons. The data belong to a study of blood T cell repertoires in COVID-19. The source of this sequence is a person aged 65 to 85 with COVID-19, enrolled during active disease. Sequencing was carried out using peripheral blood. The V gene is TRBV7-9, the J gene TRBJ2-5, with TRBD2 identical over 9 bases. Here the CDR3 DNA reads TGTGCCAGCAGCACCCCCAAACGACTAGCGGAAGAGACCCAGTACTTC. Translation gives CASSTPKRLAEETQYF. The full variable domain, with the rest looked up from reference TRBV7-9 and TRBJ2-5, is DTGVSQNPRHKITKRGQNVTFRCDPISEHNRLYWYRQTLGQGPEFLTYFQNEAQLEKSRLLSDRFSAERPKGSFSTLEIQRTEQGDSAMYLCASSTPKRLAEETQYFGPGTRLLVL.